The 14 T cell receptor beta chains in this list originate from one sample, sequenced in a study of breast tumors, draining lymph nodes, adjacent tissues. TCRdb passed the multiplex PCR reads through MiXCR, listing each CDR3 protein once. The sample lists 150,000 to 200,000 distinct CDR3 sequences; 30% to 35% were seen once. Axillary draining lymph nodes of breast cancer patients supplied the node samples. The sequenced sample was axillary lymph node tissue. These receptors were obtained from a female donor with breast cancer. Some clones in this sample may be carry-over from other donors' samples.

DNA for the CDR3: TGCAGTGCTAGAGATCGGGGGGAGACTTACCGTGCTAACTATGGCTACACCTTC. It encodes CSARDRGETYRANYGYTF. V gene TRBV20-1 combines with J gene TRBJ1-2; the D gene is possibly TRBD1 (5 bases). V gave up 0 bases and J gave up 0 bases, with 20 bases separating them. This CDR3 is 18 amino acids long. The germline V gene has CDR1 DFQATT and CDR2 SNEGSKA (reference sequence).

This clonotype was seen repeatedly, ten times or more. V usage is TRBV12-3 or TRBV12-4 and J usage is TRBJ2-7; no definite D call. V lost 6 bases and J lost 7, with 16 bases in between. This CDR3 contains 13 residues. DNA of the CDR3: TGTGCCAGCAGCAACACGATCGCCGGTGAGCAGTACTTC. Residues: CASSNTIAGEQYF.

This clonotype was counted at least ten times. V usage is TRBV24-1 and J usage is TRBJ2-7; unclear D gene. Germline CDR1 reads KGHDR; CDR2 reads SFDVKD. V lost 5 bases to trimming and J lost 6 bases, with 13 bases between them. CDR3 length: 13 amino acids. CDR3 DNA: TGTGCCACCAGTGGAGTAGATGCCCGCGAGCAGTACTTC. This gives the protein CATSGVDAREQYF.

This clonotype was recorded at least ten times. The V and J genes are TRBV10-3 and TRBJ2-7, with 9 bases identical to TRBD1. The CDR3 totals 19 residues. Germline lookup yields CDR1 ENHRY and CDR2 SYGVKD. V shed 2 bases, J shed 5 bases, and the junction held 19 bases outside the gene matches. The chain's CDR3 is CAISEPDRGFRGGPHEQYF. CDR3 bases: TGTGCCATCAGTGAGCCCGACAGGGGGTTTCGAGGGGGGCCCCACGAGCAGTACTTC.

As to this clonotype: This CDR3 is missing its conserved last phenylalanine or tryptophan, likely due to a read error. This sequence joins TRBV12-3 or TRBV12-4 and TRBJ2-2; D unresolved. This CDR3 has 12 amino acids. The CDR3 loop is CANSSVAGELFL. The CDR3 DNA reads as TGTGCCAACAGTTCCGTCGCCGGGGAGCTGTTTCTT.

This clonotype was seen a handful of times. CDR3 in amino acids: CASSFAGGPYEQYF. DNA for the CDR3: TGTGCCAGCAGTTTCGCGGGAGGGCCCTACGAGCAGTACTTC. The V gene is TRBV12-3 or TRBV12-4, the J gene TRBJ2-7; 9 bases fit TRBD2. The CDR3 contains 14 residues. V lost 3 bases and J lost 2; bases outside the gene matches: 2.

About this clonotype: Just one base apart from a much larger clone, this may be a read error. The V gene is TRBV20-1, the J gene TRBJ2-1; D uncertain. Germline CDR1 and CDR2: DFQATT and SNEGSKA (reference sequence). This CDR3 spans 16 amino acids. The CDR3 region has the DNA TGCAGTGCTAGAGATCGATTGGGTTACTCCTACGATGAGCAGTTCTTC. Translation: CSARDRLGYSYDEQFF.

The gene calls are TRBV30 and TRBJ1-1, with D perhaps TRBD1 (5 bases). This CDR3 comprises 12 residues. V lost 2 bases to trimming and J lost 7 bases, with 11 bases between them. Germline lookup yields CDR1 GTSNPN and CDR2 SVGIG (reference sequence). CDR3: CAWSRQGIEAFF. For the CDR3, the DNA is TGTGCCTGGAGTCGGCAGGGAATTGAAGCTTTCTTT.

V gene TRBV27 combines with J gene TRBJ2-7; possible D gene TRBD2, 6 bases. From germline, CDR1 is MNHEY and CDR2 SMNVEV (reference sequence). V lost 4 bases to trimming and J lost 2 bases, with 12 bases between them. The CDR3 length is 14 residues. DNA of the CDR3: TGTGCCAGCAGTTCCAACGGGACTCCCTACGAGCAGTACTTC. This codes for CASSSNGTPYEQYF.

The chain has TRBV5-4 and TRBJ2-3; 7 bases fit TRBD2. Germline CDR1 reads SGHNT; CDR2 reads YYREEE (reference sequence). The trim removed 0 bases at V and 0 bases at J, leaving 4 bases unmatched. This CDR3 is built from 16 residues. The CDR3 sequence is CASSLGGGRSTDTQYF. The CDR3 nucleotides read TGTGCCAGCAGCTTGGGGGGGGGGAGGAGCACAGATACGCAGTATTTT.

The chain uses TRBV7-9 and TRBJ1-1, with D perhaps matching TRBD1 (6 bases). Trimming left V 5 bases short and J 8 bases short, with 15 bases between. This CDR3 has 13 residues. CDR1 is SEHNR, CDR2 FQNEAQ, per germline (reference sequence). CDR3 loop: CASSTSGVLEAFF. The CDR3 nucleotides read TGTGCCAGCAGCACATCAGGGGTGTTGGAAGCTTTCTTT.

Comment on this clonotype: No DNA is shown, since the ends of the CDR3 on it are uncertain; the CDR3 is the one TCRdb lists. V is TRBV4-1 and J is TRBJ2-2. Per germline, CDR1 MGHRA and CDR2 YSYEKL. Ends included, the CDR3 has 15 residues. CDR3: CASSQVGFGSGEPFF.

In the case of this clonotype: A much larger clone lies a single base off, so this may be a read error. The chain carries TRBV6-9 and TRBJ1-6; D is undetermined. The CDR3 sequence is 10 residues long. Trimming cost V 9 bases and J 12 bases, with 9 bases left between them. The germline V gene has CDR1 MNHGY and CDR2 SVAAGI. CDR3 region: CARSLGPLHF. The CDR3 DNA reads TGTGCCAGGAGCCTAGGACCCCTCCACTTT.

The sample holds one count of this clonotype. This chain joins TRBV7-8 and TRBJ1-5; D may be TRBD1 (5 bases). Germline V gives CDR1 SGHVS, CDR2 FQNEAQ. This CDR3 is 14 amino acids long. Trimming pared 1 base from V and 7 bases from J, leaving 11 bases between. The CDR3 DNA is TGTGCCAGCAGCTTAGATGGGGGAGGGCAGCCCCAGCATTTT. Translated, it gives CASSLDGGGQPQHF. Combining the CDR3 with reference TRBV7-8 and TRBJ1-5 gives the whole variable domain GAGVSQSPRYKVAKRGQDVALRCDPISGHVSLFWYQQALGQGPEFLTYFQNEAQLDKSGLPSDRFFAERPEGSVSTLKIQRTQQEDSAVYLCASSLDGGGQPQHFGDGTRLSIL.